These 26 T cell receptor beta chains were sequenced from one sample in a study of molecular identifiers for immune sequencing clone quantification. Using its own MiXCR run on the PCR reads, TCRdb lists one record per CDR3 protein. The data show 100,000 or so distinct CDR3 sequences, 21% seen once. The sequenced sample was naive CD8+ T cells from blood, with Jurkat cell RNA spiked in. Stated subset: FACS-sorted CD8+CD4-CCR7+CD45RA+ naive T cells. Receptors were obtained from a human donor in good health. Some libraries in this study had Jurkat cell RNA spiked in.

As DNA, the CDR3 is TGTGCCAGCACCTTAATTCGGGGGGCCTACGAGCAGTACTTC. It is translated as CASTLIRGAYEQYF. The gene calls are TRBV28 and TRBJ2-7; 7 nucleotides match TRBD2. The CDR3 runs 14 residues. Per germline, CDR1 MDHEN and CDR2 SYDVKM. Unmatched junction bases numbered 8, after V lost 7 bases and J lost 2 bases.

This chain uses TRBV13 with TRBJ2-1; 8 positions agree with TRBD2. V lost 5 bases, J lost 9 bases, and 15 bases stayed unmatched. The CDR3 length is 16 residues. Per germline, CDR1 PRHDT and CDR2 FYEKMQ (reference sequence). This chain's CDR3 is CASSPYGTSRWSEQFF. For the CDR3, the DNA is TGTGCCAGCAGCCCATACGGGACTAGTCGGTGGAGTGAGCAGTTCTTC.

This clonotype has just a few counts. DNA for the CDR3: TGTGCCAGCAGAAACCAGGCCTTCTCCTACGAGCAGTACTTC. It encodes CASRNQAFSYEQYF. The chain recombines TRBV3-1 with TRBJ2-7; no definite D call. Trimming took 6 bases from V and 0 from J, leaving 12 bases between them. The germline V gene encodes CDR1 LGHDT and CDR2 YNNKEL (reference sequence). There are 14 residues in the CDR3.

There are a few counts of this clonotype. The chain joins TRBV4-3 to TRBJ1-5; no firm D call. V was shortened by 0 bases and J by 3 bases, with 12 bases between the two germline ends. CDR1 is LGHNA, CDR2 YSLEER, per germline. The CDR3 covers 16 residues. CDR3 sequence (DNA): TGCGCCAGCAGCCAAGATCGGGCAGTTCTCAATCAGCCCCAGCATTTT. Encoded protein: CASSQDRAVLNQPQHF.

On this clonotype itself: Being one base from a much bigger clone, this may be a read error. The CDR3 region is CASSYSGYTEAFF. The DNA of the CDR3 is TGTGCCAGCAGTTACTCGGGTTACACTGAAGCTTTCTTT. The chain has TRBV6-5 and TRBJ1-1; the D is unclear. Germline assignment: CDR1 MNHEY and CDR2 SVGAGI. CDR3 size: 13 residues. With 0 bases removed from V and 3 bases from J, the gap between germline ends came to 5 bases.

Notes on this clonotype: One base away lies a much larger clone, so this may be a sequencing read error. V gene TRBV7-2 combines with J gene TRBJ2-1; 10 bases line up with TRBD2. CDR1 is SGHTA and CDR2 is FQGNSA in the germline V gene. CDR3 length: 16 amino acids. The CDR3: CASSPRTSGAGNERFF. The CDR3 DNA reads TGTGCCAGCAGCCCGAGGACTAGCGGAGCTGGCAATGAGCGGTTCTTC.

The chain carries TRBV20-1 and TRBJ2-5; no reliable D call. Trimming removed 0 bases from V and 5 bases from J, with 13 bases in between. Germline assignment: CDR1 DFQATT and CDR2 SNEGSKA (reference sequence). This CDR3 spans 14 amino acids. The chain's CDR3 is CSARDRRVWETQYF. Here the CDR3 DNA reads TGCAGTGCTAGAGACCGTAGAGTGTGGGAGACCCAGTACTTC.

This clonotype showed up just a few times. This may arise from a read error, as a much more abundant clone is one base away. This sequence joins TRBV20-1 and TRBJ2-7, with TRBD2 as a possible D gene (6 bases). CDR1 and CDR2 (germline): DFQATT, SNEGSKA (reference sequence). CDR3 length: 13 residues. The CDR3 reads CSASSGERYGQYF. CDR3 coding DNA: TGCAGTGCTAGTTCGGGGGAGCGCTACGGGCAGTACTTC.

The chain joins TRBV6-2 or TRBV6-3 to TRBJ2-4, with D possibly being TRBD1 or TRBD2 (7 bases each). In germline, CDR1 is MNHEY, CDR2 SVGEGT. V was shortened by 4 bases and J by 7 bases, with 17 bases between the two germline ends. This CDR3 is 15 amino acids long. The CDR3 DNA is TGTGCCAGCAGTTGGGAGGGGGCCTCGCGGAACATTCAGTACTTC. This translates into CASSWEGASRNIQYF.

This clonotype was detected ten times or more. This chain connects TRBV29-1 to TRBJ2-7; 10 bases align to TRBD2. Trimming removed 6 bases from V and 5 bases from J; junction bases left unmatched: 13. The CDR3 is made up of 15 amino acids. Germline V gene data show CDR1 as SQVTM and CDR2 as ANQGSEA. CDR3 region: CSVEETGLAGDEQYF. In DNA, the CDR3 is TGCAGCGTGGAGGAGACGGGGCTAGCGGGAGACGAGCAGTACTTC.

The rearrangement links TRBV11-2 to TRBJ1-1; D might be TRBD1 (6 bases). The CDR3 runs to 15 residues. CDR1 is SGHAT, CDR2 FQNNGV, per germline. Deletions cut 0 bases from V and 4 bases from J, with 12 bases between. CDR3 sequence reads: CASSLDLGGLTEAFF. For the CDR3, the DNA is TGTGCCAGCAGCTTAGATCTCGGGGGGCTCACTGAAGCTTTCTTT.

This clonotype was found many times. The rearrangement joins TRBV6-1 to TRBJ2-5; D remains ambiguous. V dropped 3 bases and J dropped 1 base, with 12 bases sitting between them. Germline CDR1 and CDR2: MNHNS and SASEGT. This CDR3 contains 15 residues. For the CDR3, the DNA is TGTGCCAGCAGTGATTGGGCAGAAGTCCAAGAGACCCAGTACTTC. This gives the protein CASSDWAEVQETQYF.

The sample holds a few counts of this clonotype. CDR3 sequence (DNA): TGTGCCAGCAGTGACTCTGGCGGGGAGCTGTTTTTT. Translating it yields CASSDSGGELFF. This sequence joins TRBV6-4 and TRBJ2-2; no reliable D call. Germline CDR1 is MRHNA and CDR2 is SNTAGT. The CDR3 has 12 residues. V lost 0 bases to trimming and J lost 7 bases, with 3 bases between them.

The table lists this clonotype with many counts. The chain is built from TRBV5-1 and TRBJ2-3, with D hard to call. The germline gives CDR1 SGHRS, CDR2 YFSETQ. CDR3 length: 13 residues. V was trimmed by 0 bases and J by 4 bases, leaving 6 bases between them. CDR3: CASSLGLADTQYF. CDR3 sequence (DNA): TGCGCCAGCAGCTTGGGTTTGGCAGATACGCAGTATTTT.

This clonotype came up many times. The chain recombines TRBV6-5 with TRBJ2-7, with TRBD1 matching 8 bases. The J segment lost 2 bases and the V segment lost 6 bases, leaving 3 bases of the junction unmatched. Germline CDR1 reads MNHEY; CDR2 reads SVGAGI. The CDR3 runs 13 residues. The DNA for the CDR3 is TGTGCCAGCAGAAGGACAGGGCCCTACGAGCAGTACTTC. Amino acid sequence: CASRRTGPYEQYF.

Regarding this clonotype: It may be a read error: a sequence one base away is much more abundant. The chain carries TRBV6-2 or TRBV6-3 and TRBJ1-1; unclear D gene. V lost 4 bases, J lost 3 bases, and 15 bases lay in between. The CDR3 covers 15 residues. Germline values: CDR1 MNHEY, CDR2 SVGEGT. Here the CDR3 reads CASSCPIGRDTEAFF. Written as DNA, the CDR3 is TGTGCCAGCAGTTGCCCCATCGGGAGAGACACTGAAGCTTTCTTT.

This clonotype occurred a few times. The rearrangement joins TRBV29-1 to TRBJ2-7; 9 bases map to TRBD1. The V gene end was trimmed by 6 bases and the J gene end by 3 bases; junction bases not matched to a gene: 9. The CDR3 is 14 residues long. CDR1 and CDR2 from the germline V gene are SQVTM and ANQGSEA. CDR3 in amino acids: CSVKRADRGYEQYF. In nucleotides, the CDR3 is TGCAGCGTCAAAAGGGCGGACAGGGGCTACGAGCAGTACTTC.

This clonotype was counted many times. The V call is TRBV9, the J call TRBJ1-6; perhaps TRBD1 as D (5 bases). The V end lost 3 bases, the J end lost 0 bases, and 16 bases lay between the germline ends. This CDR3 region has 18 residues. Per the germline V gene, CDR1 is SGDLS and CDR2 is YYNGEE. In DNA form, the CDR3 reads TGTGCCAGCAGCGGAGAGCGGGGGGGGAGCTCCTATAATTCACCCCTCCACTTT. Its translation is CASSGERGGSSYNSPLHF.

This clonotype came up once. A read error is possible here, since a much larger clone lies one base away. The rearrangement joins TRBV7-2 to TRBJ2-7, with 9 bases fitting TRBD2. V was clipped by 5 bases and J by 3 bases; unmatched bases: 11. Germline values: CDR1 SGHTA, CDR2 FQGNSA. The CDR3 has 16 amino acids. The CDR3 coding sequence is TGTGCCAGCAGCCCTGGATGGGGCGGGAGGGTCTACGAGCAGTACTTC. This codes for CASSPGWGGRVYEQYF. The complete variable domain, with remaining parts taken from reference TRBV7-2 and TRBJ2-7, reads GAGVSQSPSNKVTEKGKDVELRCDPISGHTALYWYRQSLGQGLEFLIYFQGNSAPDKSGLPSDRFSAERTGGSVSTLTIQRTQQEDSAVYLCASSPGWGGRVYEQYFGPGTRLTVT.

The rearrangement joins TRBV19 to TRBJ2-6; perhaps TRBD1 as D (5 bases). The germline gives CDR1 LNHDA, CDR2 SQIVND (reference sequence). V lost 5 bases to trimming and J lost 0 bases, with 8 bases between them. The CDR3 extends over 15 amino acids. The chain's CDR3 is CASSGADSGANVLTF. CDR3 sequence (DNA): TGTGCCAGTAGTGGGGCCGACTCTGGGGCCAACGTCCTGACTTTC. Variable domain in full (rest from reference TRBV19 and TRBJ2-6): DGGITQSPKYLFRKEGQNVTLSCEQNLNHDAMYWYRQDPGQGLRLIYYSQIVNDFQKGDIAEGYSVSREKKESFPLTVTSAQKNPTAFYLCASSGADSGANVLTFGAGSRLTVL.

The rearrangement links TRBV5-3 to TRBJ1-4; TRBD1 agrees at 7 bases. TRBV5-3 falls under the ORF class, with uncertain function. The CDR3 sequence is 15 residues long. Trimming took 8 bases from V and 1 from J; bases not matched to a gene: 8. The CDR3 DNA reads TGTGCCAGCAGCGGACAGGACAGAACTAATGAAAAACTGTTTTTT. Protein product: CASSGQDRTNEKLFF.

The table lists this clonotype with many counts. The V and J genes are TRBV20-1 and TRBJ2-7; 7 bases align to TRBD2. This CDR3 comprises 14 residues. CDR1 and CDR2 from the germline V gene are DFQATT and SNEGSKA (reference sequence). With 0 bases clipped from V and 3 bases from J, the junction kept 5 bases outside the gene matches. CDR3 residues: CSARDAGAGYEQYF. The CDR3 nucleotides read TGCAGTGCTAGAGATGCGGGAGCTGGCTACGAGCAGTACTTC.

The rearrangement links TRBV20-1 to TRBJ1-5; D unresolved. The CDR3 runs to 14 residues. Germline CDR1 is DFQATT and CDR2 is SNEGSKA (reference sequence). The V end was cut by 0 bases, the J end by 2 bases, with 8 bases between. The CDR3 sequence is CSARDEIGNQPQHF. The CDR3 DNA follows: TGCAGTGCTAGAGATGAGATCGGCAATCAGCCCCAGCATTTT.

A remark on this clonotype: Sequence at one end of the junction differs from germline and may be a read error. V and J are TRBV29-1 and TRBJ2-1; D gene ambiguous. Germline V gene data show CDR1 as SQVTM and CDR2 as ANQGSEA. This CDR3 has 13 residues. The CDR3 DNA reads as TGCAGCGCCGACTCCCCTCTCTACAATGAGCGGTTCTTC. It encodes CSADSPLYNERFF.

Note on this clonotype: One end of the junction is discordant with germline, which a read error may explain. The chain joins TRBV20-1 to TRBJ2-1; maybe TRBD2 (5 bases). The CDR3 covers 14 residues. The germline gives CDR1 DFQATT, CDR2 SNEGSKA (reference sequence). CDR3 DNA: TGCGGTGCTCCGCGGGCCCAAGTGAGAAATGAGCAGTTCTTC. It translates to CGAPRAQVRNEQFF.

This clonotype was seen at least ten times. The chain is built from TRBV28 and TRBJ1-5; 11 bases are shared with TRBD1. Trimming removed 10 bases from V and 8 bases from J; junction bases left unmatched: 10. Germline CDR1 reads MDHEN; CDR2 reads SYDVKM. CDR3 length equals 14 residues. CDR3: CAISPDRGLEPQHF. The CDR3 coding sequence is TGTGCCATCTCTCCGGACAGGGGGCTGGAGCCCCAGCATTTT.